A single sample is the source of the 24 T cell receptor beta chains below, sequenced in a study of cytomegalovirus exposure and HLA in healthy donors. Primers: 60 Vbeta forward and 13 Jbeta reverse. Generated by immunoSEQ multiplex PCR, the TCRdb table keeps only in-frame clones and is missing some. Among 140,000 to 150,000 clones, roughly a tenth were seen once, and the ten largest hold about 2%. Source material: PBMCs. These receptors originate from a male donor in good health and CMV-seronegative.

The rearrangement links TRBV4-3 to TRBJ1-2, with a possible D match to TRBD1 (5 bases). Germline loops: CDR1 LGHNA, CDR2 YSLEER. V dropped 1 base and J dropped 4 bases, with 10 bases sitting between them. The CDR3 consists of 14 residues. CDR3 sequence: CASSQGGVGYGYTF. In nucleotides, the CDR3 is TGCGCCAGCAGCCAAGGGGGGGTCGGCTATGGCTACACCTTC.

The V call is TRBV7-9, the J call TRBJ2-2; D gene unclear. Germline assignment: CDR1 SEHNR and CDR2 FQNEAQ (reference sequence). The CDR3 sequence is 16 residues long. V shed 4 bases and J shed 4 bases, with 16 bases lying between them. In DNA, the CDR3 is TGTGCCAGCAGCTCTTATGTCCACTCCGGCACCGGGGAGCTGTTTTTT. Protein: CASSSYVHSGTGELFF.

This clone has a single count. The chain joins TRBV5-6 to TRBJ1-6; 8 nucleotides match TRBD1. Per the germline V gene, CDR1 is SGHDT and CDR2 is YYEEEE. V lost 2 bases, J lost 10 bases, and 11 bases stayed unmatched. CDR3 length equals 16 residues. Here the CDR3 reads CASSFGATGDVSPLHF. The DNA for the CDR3 is TGTGCCAGCAGCTTCGGTGCGACAGGGGATGTCTCACCCCTCCACTTT.

The V call is TRBV7-2, the J call TRBJ2-2, with no clear D. V lost 5 bases, J lost 1 base, and 14 bases lay in between. The CDR3 runs to 16 residues. Germline CDR1 reads SGHTA; CDR2 reads FQGNSA. This CDR3 reads CASSPQWYVNTGELFF. The DNA of the CDR3 is TGTGCCAGCAGCCCACAGTGGTACGTGAACACCGGGGAGCTGTTTTTT.

This clone was seen a handful of times. J is TRBJ1-2 and V is TRBV7-2, with D maybe TRBD1 (5 bases). Trimming removed 1 base at V and 8 bases at J, with 14 bases between. There are 14 residues in the CDR3. Germline V gives CDR1 SGHTA, CDR2 FQGNSA. The CDR3 reads CASSLEGRPRGYTF. CDR3 DNA sequence: TGTGCCAGCAGCTTAGAGGGGAGGCCTCGGGGCTACACCTTC.

This clone came up a few times. This chain joins TRBV5-4 and TRBJ2-1, with D possibly matching TRBD2 (5 bases). CDR1 SGHNT and CDR2 YYREEE come from the germline V gene (reference sequence). The CDR3 runs 17 residues. Deletions cut 3 bases from V and 10 bases from J, with 26 bases between. This CDR3 reads CASSYNPFLARGREQFF. CDR3 DNA: TGTGCCAGCAGCTACAACCCCTTTTTAGCGAGAGGCAGAGAGCAGTTCTTC.

J is TRBJ1-2 and V is TRBV6-5, with D tentatively TRBD1 (6 bases). Germline V lookup: CDR1 MNHEY, CDR2 SVGAGI. The CDR3 covers 13 residues. V shed 5 bases and J shed 4 bases, with 11 bases lying between them. Here the CDR3 reads CASSPGQSYGYTF. For the CDR3, the DNA is TGTGCCAGCAGTCCCGGACAGTCCTATGGCTACACCTTC.

This clone was seen a handful of times. The V gene is TRBV7-2, the J gene TRBJ1-3; D is possibly TRBD1 (6 bases). The CDR3 sequence is 15 residues long. In germline, CDR1 is SGHTA, CDR2 FQGNSA. Trimming removed 3 bases at V and 0 bases at J, with 9 bases between. The CDR3 DNA is TGTGCCAGCAGCTTTGACAGGAGCTCTGGAAACACCATATATTTT. Translating gives CASSFDRSSGNTIYF.

This clone came up a few times. The chain couples TRBV5-6 to TRBJ1-5, with TRBD1 identical over 8 bases. Germline CDR1 and CDR2: SGHDT and YYEEEE. The CDR3 runs to 14 residues. J was trimmed by 7 bases and V by 4 bases; bases with no gene match: 7. CDR3 DNA sequence: TGTGCCAGCAGCCAAGGACAGGGTCGACAGCCCCAGCATTTT. Protein product: CASSQGQGRQPQHF.

In its sample, this clone was seen a few times. This rearrangement joins TRBV4-2 to TRBJ2-5; TRBD1 might be the D (6 bases). Trimming shortened V by 4 bases and J by 5 bases, and 11 bases separated the two germline ends. This CDR3 contains 13 residues. Germline assignment: CDR1 LGHNA and CDR2 YNFKEQ. The CDR3 DNA is TGTGCCAGCAGCCTGGGACACGGCGAGACCCAGTACTTC. It encodes CASSLGHGETQYF.

The chain employs TRBV30 and TRBJ1-2, with D possibly matching TRBD1 (6 bases). Trimming pared 5 bases from V and 5 bases from J, leaving 9 bases between. The CDR3 has 11 amino acids. Germline CDR1 is GTSNPN and CDR2 is SVGIG (reference sequence). The CDR3 nucleotides are TGTGCCTGGGGCACAGGGTATGGCTACACCTTC. It yields the protein CAWGTGYGYTF.

This clone has more than one count but fewer than ten. V usage is TRBV9 and J usage is TRBJ1-1, with D tentatively TRBD1 (5 bases). Germline V CDR1 and CDR2: SGDLS, YYNGEE. CDR3 size: 14 residues. Between the trimmed V and J ends, which lost 3 bases and 4 bases, there was a span of 13 bases. The chain's CDR3 is CASSADNEGTEAFF. In DNA form, the CDR3 reads TGTGCCAGCAGCGCGGACAACGAAGGCACTGAAGCTTTCTTT.

The gene calls are TRBV28 and TRBJ2-2, with 8 positions matching TRBD1. The CDR3 is 14 amino acids. The germline V gene has CDR1 MDHEN and CDR2 SYDVKM. J was trimmed by 6 bases and V by 6 bases; bases with no gene match: 6. In nucleotides, the CDR3 is TGTGCCAGCAGCACGACAGGGGAGGCCGGGGAGCTGTTTTTT. Protein sequence: CASSTTGEAGELFF.

This chain connects TRBV7-2 to TRBJ1-6; the D is unclear. With 5 bases removed from V and 5 bases from J, the gap between germline ends came to 7 bases. The CDR3 extends over 13 amino acids. Germline V lookup: CDR1 SGHTA, CDR2 FQGNSA. CDR3 region: CASSISNNSPLHF. The CDR3 DNA follows: TGTGCCAGCAGCATCAGTAATAATTCACCCCTCCACTTT.

The V and J genes are TRBV11-2 and TRBJ1-2; TRBD1 is a possible D gene (5 bases). The CDR3 contains 15 residues. V was pared by 0 bases and J by 8 bases, with 16 bases between. CDR1 and CDR2 from the germline V gene are SGHAT and FQNNGV. CDR3 bases: TGTGCCAGCAGCTTAGACACAGGAGGGAGTTACGGCTACACCTTC. It codes for CASSLDTGGSYGYTF.

This clone turned up a few times. The CDR3 DNA follows: TGTGCCAGCAGTGTTAGCGGTGGTGGCACAGATACGCAGTATTTT. It translates to CASSVSGGGTDTQYF. The J gene is TRBJ2-3, the V gene TRBV27, with a possible D match to TRBD2 (6 bases). The CDR3 consists of 15 residues. The V gene lost 5 bases and the J gene lost 1 base, with 13 bases spanning the gap. Germline loops: CDR1 MNHEY, CDR2 SMNVEV (reference sequence).

This clone was detected a few times. The chain combines TRBV5-5 with TRBJ1-5; 7 bases align to TRBD1. The CDR3 has 15 amino acids. With V trimmed by 4 bases and J by 0 bases, 4 bases remained unmatched. The V gene's germline CDR1 is SGHKS and CDR2 YYEKEE (reference sequence). This CDR3 reads CASSPGTVSNQPQHF. The CDR3 nucleotides read TGTGCCAGCAGCCCGGGGACAGTTAGCAATCAGCCCCAGCATTTT. Variable domain in full (rest from reference TRBV5-5 and TRBJ1-5): DAGVTQSPTHLIKTRGQQVTLRCSPISGHKSVSWYQQVLGQGPQFIFQYYEKEERGRGNFPDRFSARQFPNYSSELNVNALLLGDSALYLCASSPGTVSNQPQHFGDGTRLSIL.

This chain connects TRBV11-2 to TRBJ2-7; 14 bases align to TRBD2. The length of the CDR3 is 16 residues. The junction had 7 bases not matched to a gene; V was cut back by 5 bases and J by 4 bases. From germline, CDR1 is SGHAT and CDR2 FQNNGV. Here the CDR3 DNA reads TGTGCCAGCAGCATCCCGACTAGCGGGAGGGCATACGAGCAGTACTTC. Translation gives CASSIPTSGRAYEQYF.

This clone occurred a few times. V and J are TRBV2 and TRBJ2-7; D unclear. The CDR3 sequence is 11 residues long. The V gene lost 6 bases and the J gene lost 6 bases, with 9 bases spanning the gap. Germline V lookup: CDR1 SNHLY, CDR2 FYNNEI. The CDR3 is CASSPLSEQYF. The CDR3, as DNA: TGTGCCAGCAGCCCCTTGAGCGAGCAGTACTTC.

In its sample, this clone was seen a few times. The chain combines TRBV27 with TRBJ2-7; 8 bases map to TRBD1. This CDR3 is built from 14 residues. Germline V gene lookup returns CDR1 MNHEY and CDR2 SMNVEV (reference sequence). V was pared by 8 bases and J by 2 bases, with 8 bases of the junction left unmatched. The CDR3 DNA reads TGTGCCAGCGGGCAGGGGGCATATACCTACGAGCAGTACTTC. Translation: CASGQGAYTYEQYF.

This clone was seen more than once but under ten times. The gene calls are TRBV28 and TRBJ1-1; TRBD1 aligns across 8 bases. Germline CDR1 reads MDHEN; CDR2 reads SYDVKM. The CDR3 has 17 amino acids. Losses at the gene ends were 1 base for V and 7 bases for J; bases not matched to a gene: 14. The CDR3 region is CASSLSGGRGLSREAFF. DNA for the CDR3: TGTGCCAGCAGTTTATCGGGGGGCAGGGGGCTTTCCCGTGAAGCTTTCTTT.

This clone turned up a few times. The J gene is TRBJ2-5, the V gene TRBV4-1; 10 nucleotides align to TRBD2. Germline CDR1 is MGHRA and CDR2 is YSYEKL. Trimming at V came to 2 bases and at J to 4 bases, leaving 16 bases not matched to a gene. This CDR3 has 19 residues. This CDR3 reads CASSQRQGGLAGAGETQYF. The DNA for the CDR3 is TGCGCCAGCAGCCAACGTCAGGGCGGTCTAGCGGGAGCGGGAGAGACCCAGTACTTC.

This clone turned up a few times. The chain has TRBV4-1 and TRBJ2-7, with D possibly being TRBD1 (6 bases). Trimming pared 8 bases from V and 1 base from J, leaving 12 bases between. The germline V gene has CDR1 MGHRA and CDR2 YSYEKL. The CDR3 is 13 residues long. The CDR3, as DNA: TGCGCCAGCGAGGGGGATAATTCCTACGAGCAGTACTTC. This encodes CASEGDNSYEQYF.

The rearrangement joins TRBV9 to TRBJ2-2, with a tentative D call TRBD2 (6 bases). V lost 1 base, J lost 0 bases, and 7 bases lay in between. This CDR3 has 15 residues. CDR1 is SGDLS, CDR2 YYNGEE, per germline. The CDR3 nucleotides read TGTGCCAGCAGCGTACGACTAGCGAACACCGGGGAGCTGTTTTTT. Amino acid sequence: CASSVRLANTGELFF.